A single sample is the source of the 21 T cell receptor beta chains below, sequenced in a study of blood T cell repertoires in COVID-19. Produced via immunoSEQ multiplex PCR; TCRdb's table is partial and in-frame only. The sample shows under 250,000 clones, approximately 90% of them seen only once. Sequencing was performed on peripheral blood. These receptors were taken from a young man with COVID-19, enrolled during active disease.

The chain's CDR3 is CASRDTGDYEQYF. The CDR3 DNA sequence: TGTGCCAGCAGGGACACGGGCGACTACGAGCAGTACTTC. V and J are TRBV14 and TRBJ2-7; the D gene is possibly TRBD1 (5 bases). Germline loops: CDR1 SGHDN, CDR2 FVKESK. There are 13 residues in the CDR3. Trimming took 6 bases from V and 3 from J, leaving 12 bases between them.

This clone was detected once. The CDR3 coding sequence is TGTGCCAGCAGTGGGGGGGGAAAAATAGCTGAAGCTTTCTTT. Protein: CASSGGGKIAEAFF. The chain has TRBV27 and TRBJ1-1, with D possibly being TRBD1 (5 bases). Germline V gives CDR1 MNHEY, CDR2 SMNVEV (reference sequence). Trimming cost V 5 bases and J 6 bases, with 16 bases left between them. The CDR3 covers 14 residues.

The CDR3 coding sequence is TGTGCCAGCAGCCGACTAGCGCATCCCTCCTACGAGCAGTACTTC. Its protein product is CASSRLAHPSYEQYF. The chain combines TRBV28 with TRBJ2-7, with 8 bases lining up with TRBD2. Germline lookup yields CDR1 MDHEN and CDR2 SYDVKM. CDR3 length: 15 amino acids. The J segment lost 0 bases and the V segment lost 6 bases, leaving 7 bases of the junction unmatched. The full variable domain, in which reference TRBV28 and TRBJ2-7 provide the parts outside the CDR3, is DVKVTQSSRYLVKRTGEKVFLECVQDMDHENMFWYRQDPGLGLRLIYFSYDVKMKEKGDIPEGYSVSREKKERFSLILESASTNQTSMYLCASSRLAHPSYEQYFGPGTRLTVT.

The gene calls are TRBV4-2 and TRBJ2-7; D remains ambiguous. Trimming took 3 bases from V and 1 from J, leaving 7 bases between them. The CDR3 is made up of 13 amino acids. Germline CDR1 is LGHNA and CDR2 is YNFKEQ. Here the CDR3 reads CASSHPGSYEQYF. The CDR3 region has the DNA TGTGCCAGCAGCCACCCCGGGTCCTACGAGCAGTACTTC.

The chain couples TRBV10-3 to TRBJ1-5; D is undetermined. The length of the CDR3 is 16 residues. Germline V gene data show CDR1 as ENHRY and CDR2 as SYGVKD. The V end lost 0 bases, the J end lost 1 base, and 10 bases lay between the germline ends. CDR3 DNA sequence: TGTGCCATCAGTGAGTCCCGGGTAGGAAGCAATCAGCCCCAGCATTTT. Its protein product is CAISESRVGSNQPQHF.

This clone came up once. The chain is built from TRBV6-5 and TRBJ1-2; possibly TRBD1 for D (6 bases). Trimming removed 7 bases from V and 3 bases from J, with 15 bases in between. Germline CDR1 and CDR2: MNHEY and SVGAGI. The CDR3 contains 14 residues. The CDR3, as DNA: TGTGCCAGCAAGCAGGGGCTAGGGGACTATGGCTACACCTTC. Its translation is CASKQGLGDYGYTF.

This clone appeared once. The V gene is TRBV5-1, the J gene TRBJ2-7; D might be TRBD1 (6 bases). Germline CDR1 SGHRS, CDR2 YFSETQ. This CDR3 comprises 16 residues. Trimming removed 3 bases from V and 9 bases from J, with 25 bases in between. This CDR3 is CASSSLYTLTGSGQYF. For the CDR3, the DNA is TGCGCCAGCAGCTCGCTCTATACTTTGACAGGCTCGGGGCAGTACTTC.

The V call is TRBV5-6, the J call TRBJ2-3, with unresolved D. The CDR3 contains 11 residues. The germline V and J ends were trimmed by 2 bases and 7 bases, with 5 bases remaining between them. The V gene's germline CDR1 is SGHDT and CDR2 YYEEEE. This chain's CDR3 is CASSLSNTQYF. Written as DNA, the CDR3 is TGTGCCAGCAGCTTATCAAATACGCAGTATTTT.

This clone was observed once. The chain recombines TRBV5-1 with TRBJ1-4; D possibly corresponds to TRBD1 (5 bases). With 3 bases removed from V and 0 bases from J, the gap between germline ends came to 6 bases. Germline-derived CDR1 and CDR2 are SGHRS and YFSETQ. This CDR3 comprises 14 residues. DNA of the CDR3: TGCGCCAGCAGCTCAGGGCCAACTAATGAAAAACTGTTTTTT. It codes for CASSSGPTNEKLFF.

DNA for the CDR3: TGCGCCAGCAGCGAGAGGACTGCTACTCCCCAAGCTTTCTTT. Translating gives CASSERTATPQAFF. The chain joins TRBV5-1 to TRBJ1-1; D is uncertain. Germline CDR1 is SGHRS and CDR2 is YFSETQ. V was shortened by 4 bases and J by 9 bases, with 19 bases between the two germline ends. The CDR3 spans 14 residues.

Comments on this clone: Other DNA sequences from this sample encode an identical CDR3 as well. The chain links TRBV5-1 to TRBJ2-3; D not certain. Trimming shortened V by 0 bases and J by 2 bases, and 7 bases separated the two germline ends. The CDR3 extends over 14 amino acids. Per the germline V gene, CDR1 is SGHRS and CDR2 is YFSETQ. CDR3 in amino acids: CASSLGGYTDTQYF. In DNA form, the CDR3 reads TGCGCCAGCAGCTTGGGCGGATACACAGATACGCAGTATTTT.

This clone was seen only once. This chain connects TRBV5-8 to TRBJ2-1; TRBD2 is a possible D gene (7 bases). There are 15 residues in the CDR3. V lost 0 bases, J lost 8 bases, and 15 bases lay in between. CDR1 is SGHTS and CDR2 is YDEGEE in the germline V gene. The CDR3 bases are TGTGCCAGCAGCTTGGTGGGGGGGCGGTCCGATGAGCAGTTCTTC. Residues: CASSLVGGRSDEQFF.

The J gene is TRBJ1-2, the V gene TRBV2; TRBD1 matches 8 bases. The germline V gene encodes CDR1 SNHLY and CDR2 FYNNEI. With V trimmed by 6 bases and J by 8 bases, 8 bases remained unmatched. This CDR3 has 13 residues. The CDR3 region is CASRVDQGAGYTF. CDR3 coding DNA: TGTGCCAGCAGGGTAGATCAGGGGGCCGGCTACACCTTC.

The chain has TRBV6-5 and TRBJ1-5; no clear D gene. The V end was cut by 7 bases, the J end by 3 bases, with 10 bases between. Germline V gives CDR1 MNHEY, CDR2 SVGAGI. This CDR3 has 13 residues. The CDR3 bases are TGTGCCAGCATGGAACAGCTCAATCAGCCCCAGCATTTT. This encodes CASMEQLNQPQHF.

This chain links TRBV11-2 with TRBJ2-2; D is unresolved. V lost 5 bases and J 3 bases, leaving 13 bases between the germline ends. The germline V gene has CDR1 SGHAT and CDR2 FQNNGV. The CDR3 is made up of 15 amino acids. CDR3 nucleotides: TGTGCCAGCAGCACGATCTTCGGAGACACCGGGGAGCTGTTTTTT. Amino acid sequence: CASSTIFGDTGELFF.

The rearrangement links TRBV12-5 to TRBJ2-2; 14 positions match TRBD2. This CDR3 spans 16 amino acids. V shed 3 bases, J shed 5 bases, and the junction held 2 bases outside the gene matches. Looked up from germline, CDR1 is LGHNT and CDR2 is FRNRAP. The CDR3 here is CASGFGTSGGTGELFF. Here the CDR3 DNA reads TGTGCTAGTGGTTTCGGGACTAGCGGGGGTACCGGGGAGCTGTTTTTT.

The chain couples TRBV2 to TRBJ1-1; 7 positions match TRBD1. The length of the CDR3 is 13 residues. V was clipped by 5 bases and J by 0 bases; unmatched bases: 0. Germline loops: CDR1 SNHLY, CDR2 FYNNEI. The CDR3 bases are TGTGCCAGCAGTAGGGGGCTGAACACTGAAGCTTTCTTT. Residues: CASSRGLNTEAFF.

The chain employs TRBV27 and TRBJ1-1; D may be TRBD1 (6 bases). The V end was cut by 3 bases, the J end by 0 bases, with 17 bases between. This CDR3 is built from 17 residues. CDR1 and CDR2 (germline): MNHEY, SMNVEV (reference sequence). CDR3 coding DNA: TGTGCCAGCAGTTTCAAGGCAACAGGGACCTTGAACACTGAAGCTTTCTTT. Translation: CASSFKATGTLNTEAFF.

The chain links TRBV6-5 to TRBJ2-7; 9 bases align to TRBD1. Germline values: CDR1 MNHEY, CDR2 SVGAGI. This CDR3 is 15 amino acids long. The V segment lost 9 bases and the J segment 2 bases; nucleotides outside the gene matches: 11. The DNA for the CDR3 is TGTGCCAGTACGGGACAGGGTGGTGGGGCCTACGAGCAGTACTTC. Translation gives CASTGQGGGAYEQYF.

The DNA for the CDR3 is TGTGCCAGCAGCCAAGTAAGGGGGCTAGTCAAAAACATTCAGTACTTC. Translated: CASSQVRGLVKNIQYF. V usage is TRBV3-1 (or the pseudogene TRBV3-2) and J usage is TRBJ2-4; TRBD1 matches at 7 bases. Trimming took 1 base from V and 3 from J; bases not matched to a gene: 6. The CDR3 consists of 16 residues. Germline lookup yields CDR1 LGHDT and CDR2 YNNKEL (reference sequence).

The rearrangement links TRBV28 to TRBJ1-2, with 10 bases lining up with TRBD1. CDR1 and CDR2 (germline): MDHEN, SYDVKM. Trimming took 11 bases from V and 3 from J; bases not matched to a gene: 18. There are 17 residues in the CDR3. CDR3 amino acids: CAARGPTGGRLYYGYTF. CDR3 coding DNA: TGTGCCGCAAGGGGCCCGACAGGGGGCAGATTGTACTATGGCTACACCTTC.